This entry lists 15 T cell receptor beta chains sequenced from one sample in a study of control samples from healthy donors and cancer patients. TCRdb keeps only in-frame clones here, not all; method: immunoSEQ multiplex PCR. Of 84,000 or so clones in the sample, 90% to 95% were seen once. What was sequenced was blood. These receptor sequences come from a man in his thirties or forties in good health.

V and J are TRBV6-5 and TRBJ1-3; D ambiguous. Deletions cut 7 bases from V and 0 bases from J, with 10 bases between. This CDR3 is built from 14 residues. In germline, CDR1 is MNHEY, CDR2 SVGAGI. The CDR3 is CASTPIYSGNTIYF. The CDR3 DNA reads TGTGCCAGCACCCCGATCTACTCTGGAAACACCATATATTTT.

The rearrangement uses TRBV7-3 and TRBJ2-3; TRBD2 matches 8 bases. The J segment lost 5 bases and the V segment lost 5 bases, leaving 6 bases of the junction unmatched. The CDR3 contains 14 residues. The germline V gene encodes CDR1 SGHTA and CDR2 FQGTGA. In nucleotides, the CDR3 is TGTGCCAGCAGCAGCCGGGAGGGCCGAGATACGCAGTATTTT. As protein: CASSSREGRDTQYF.

V and J are TRBV27 and TRBJ2-7, with 8 bases identical to TRBD1. The CDR3 length is 12 residues. Germline V gives CDR1 MNHEY, CDR2 SMNVEV (reference sequence). Trimming removed 7 bases from V and 6 bases from J; junction bases left unmatched: 5. The CDR3: CASTSGGTEQYF. In DNA, the CDR3 is TGTGCCAGCACTTCAGGGGGCACCGAGCAGTACTTC.

The rearrangement links TRBV19 to TRBJ2-5; D is ambiguous. The CDR3 sequence is 15 residues long. From germline, CDR1 is LNHDA and CDR2 SQIVND (reference sequence). The V end lost 0 bases, the J end lost 2 bases, and 10 bases lay between the germline ends. The CDR3: CASSIDINSQETQYF. Written as DNA, the CDR3 is TGTGCCAGTAGTATAGACATAAACAGTCAAGAGACCCAGTACTTC.

V and J are TRBV7-3 and TRBJ2-2; D not certain. CDR3 size: 15 residues. V lost 1 base, J lost 1 base, and 7 bases lay in between. The germline V gene encodes CDR1 SGHTA and CDR2 FQGTGA. CDR3 nucleotide sequence: TGTGCCAGCAGCTTAAGTTGGGGGAACACCGGGGAGCTGTTTTTT. Protein sequence: CASSLSWGNTGELFF.

V usage is TRBV9 and J usage is TRBJ2-3; D gene ambiguous. The germline gives CDR1 SGDLS, CDR2 YYNGEE. This CDR3 has 15 residues. With 2 bases removed from V and 8 bases from J, the gap between germline ends came to 18 bases. CDR3 bases: TGTGCCAGCAGCGTTGAGGATTCCATACCCGTTACGCAGTATTTT. As protein: CASSVEDSIPVTQYF. Full variable domain (remainder filled in from reference TRBV9 and TRBJ2-3): DSGVTQTPKHLITATGQRVTLRCSPRSGDLSVYWYQQSLDQGLQFLIQYYNGEERAKGNILERFSAQQFPDLHSELNLSSLELGDSALYFCASSVEDSIPVTQYFGPGTRLTVL.

The chain uses TRBV29-1 and TRBJ1-2; D might be TRBD1 (5 bases). The CDR3 totals 12 residues. The germline CDR1 and CDR2 sequences are SQVTM and ANQGSEA. V dropped 7 bases and J dropped 5 bases, with 14 bases sitting between them. CDR3 sequence: CSATGERYGYTF. For the CDR3, the DNA is TGCAGCGCCACAGGTGAACGGTATGGCTACACCTTC.

This clone was counted between two and nine times. The V call is TRBV7-8, the J call TRBJ1-6; D is unresolved. V was trimmed by 2 bases and J by 5 bases, leaving 10 bases between them. The CDR3 totals 15 residues. CDR1 and CDR2 (germline): SGHVS, FQNEAQ. The CDR3 sequence is CASSLRAGDNSPLHF. The CDR3 DNA is TGTGCCAGCAGCTTACGCGCCGGTGATAATTCACCCCTCCACTTT.

The chain has TRBV2 and TRBJ2-1; 8 bases line up with TRBD1. The junction had 15 bases not matched to a gene; V was cut back by 3 bases and J by 11 bases. The CDR3 covers 16 residues. Germline V CDR1 and CDR2: SNHLY, FYNNEI. Written as DNA, the CDR3 is TGTGCCAGCAGTGATGGTCTGGGGCAGGGGGCGACTCAGCAGTTCTTC. It encodes CASSDGLGQGATQQFF. The whole variable domain, filled in from reference TRBV2 and TRBJ2-1, reads EPEVTQTPSHQVTQMGQEVILRCVPISNHLYFYWYRQILGQKVEFLVSFYNNEISEKSEIFDDQFSVERPDGSNFTLKIRSTKLEDSAMYFCASSDGLGQGATQQFFGPGTRLTVL.

The table lists this clone with a count of one. V gene TRBV5-1 combines with J gene TRBJ1-2; 8 bases are a match to TRBD1. Germline V lookup: CDR1 SGHRS, CDR2 YFSETQ. V shed 4 bases and J 3 bases; nucleotides not matched to a gene: 5. CDR3 length equals 14 residues. Here the CDR3 DNA reads TGCGCCAGCAGCGAATCGACAGGGGACTATGGCTACACCTTC. It codes for CASSESTGDYGYTF.

The rearrangement joins TRBV28 to TRBJ1-5; D gene ambiguous. Between the trimmed V and J ends, which lost 3 bases and 5 bases, there was a span of 23 bases. In germline, CDR1 is MDHEN, CDR2 SYDVKM. There are 18 residues in the CDR3. The CDR3 loop reads CASSLLGSGIRRYQPQHF. The CDR3 coding sequence is TGTGCCAGCAGTTTGTTGGGAAGTGGCATTCGAAGGTATCAGCCCCAGCATTTT.

The chain uses TRBV13 and TRBJ2-7; D is perhaps TRBD1 (6 bases). This CDR3 is 13 amino acids long. Germline values: CDR1 PRHDT, CDR2 FYEKMQ (reference sequence). Trimming pared 3 bases from V and 3 bases from J, leaving 9 bases between. The CDR3 sequence: CASSFQDSYEQYF. In DNA, the CDR3 is TGTGCCAGCAGCTTCCAGGACAGCTACGAGCAGTACTTC. The whole variable domain, remainder taken from reference TRBV13 and TRBJ2-7, is AAGVIQSPRHLIKEKRETATLKCYPIPRHDTVYWYQQGPGQDPQFLISFYEKMQSDKGSIPDRFSAQQFSDYHSELNMSSLELGDSALYFCASSFQDSYEQYFGPGTRLTVT.

The chain couples TRBV5-4 to TRBJ1-2; D might be TRBD1 (6 bases). Germline V gene data show CDR1 as SGHNT and CDR2 as YYREEE (reference sequence). The CDR3 covers 15 residues. Trimming removed 4 bases at V and 5 bases at J, with 18 bases between. The CDR3 DNA reads TGTGCCAGCAGCGTTCGGCCAGGGGAAGTGTATGGCTACACCTTC. It translates to CASSVRPGEVYGYTF.

The rearrangement links TRBV6-5 to TRBJ1-1, with 9 bases aligning to TRBD1. V lost 10 bases and J lost 3; bases outside the gene matches: 9. CDR1 is MNHEY, CDR2 SVGAGI, per germline. The CDR3 runs to 14 residues. The CDR3: CATGGQGKYTEAFF. For the CDR3, the DNA is TGTGCCACCGGGGGACAGGGAAAGTACACTGAAGCTTTCTTT.

V usage is TRBV6-2 or TRBV6-3 and J usage is TRBJ2-6, with 7 bases matching TRBD2. From germline, CDR1 is MNHEY and CDR2 SVGEGT. After removal of 2 bases from V and 2 bases from J, the junction contained 0 bases not matched to a gene. This CDR3 has 15 amino acids. The CDR3 loop is CASSYGGAGANVLTF. CDR3 sequence (DNA): TGTGCCAGCAGTTACGGGGGGGCTGGGGCCAACGTCCTGACTTTC.